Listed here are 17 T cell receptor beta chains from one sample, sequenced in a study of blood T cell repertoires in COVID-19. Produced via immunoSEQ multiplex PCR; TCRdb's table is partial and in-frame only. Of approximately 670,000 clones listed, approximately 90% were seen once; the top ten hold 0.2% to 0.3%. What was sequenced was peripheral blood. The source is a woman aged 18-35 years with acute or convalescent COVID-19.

The CDR3 loop reads CASSHRGGLRNTEAFF. The CDR3 DNA reads TGTGCCAGCAGTCACAGGGGTGGATTGAGGAACACTGAAGCTTTCTTT. This chain joins TRBV5-8 and TRBJ1-1; TRBD1 matches 7 bases. In germline, CDR1 is SGHTS, CDR2 YDEGEE. The J segment lost 1 base and the V segment lost 5 bases, leaving 11 bases of the junction unmatched. The CDR3 runs 16 residues.

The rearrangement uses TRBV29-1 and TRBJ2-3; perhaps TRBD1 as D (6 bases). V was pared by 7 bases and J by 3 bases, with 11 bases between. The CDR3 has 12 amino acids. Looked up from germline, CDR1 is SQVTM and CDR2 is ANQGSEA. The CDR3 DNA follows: TGCAGCGAGTCTCAGGGGACAGATACGCAGTATTTT. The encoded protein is CSESQGTDTQYF.

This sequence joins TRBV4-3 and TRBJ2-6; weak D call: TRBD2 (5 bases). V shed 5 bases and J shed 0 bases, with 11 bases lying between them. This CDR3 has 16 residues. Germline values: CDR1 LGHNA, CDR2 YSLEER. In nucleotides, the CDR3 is TGCGCCAGCAGCAACCTCCGGGACTCTGGGGCCAACGTCCTGACTTTC. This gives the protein CASSNLRDSGANVLTF.

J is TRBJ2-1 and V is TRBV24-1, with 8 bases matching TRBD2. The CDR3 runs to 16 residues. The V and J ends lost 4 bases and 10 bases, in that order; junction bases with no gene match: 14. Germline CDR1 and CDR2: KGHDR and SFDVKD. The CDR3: CATSDPGGGKDWEQFF. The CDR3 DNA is TGTGCCACCAGTGACCCAGGCGGGGGGAAAGACTGGGAGCAGTTCTTC.

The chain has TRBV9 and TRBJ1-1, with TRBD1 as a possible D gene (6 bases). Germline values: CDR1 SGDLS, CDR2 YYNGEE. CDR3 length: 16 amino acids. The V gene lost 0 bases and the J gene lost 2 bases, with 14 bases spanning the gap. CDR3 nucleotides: TGTGCCAGCAGCGTAGCTACAGGGCAGCCAAACACTGAAGCTTTCTTT. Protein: CASSVATGQPNTEAFF.

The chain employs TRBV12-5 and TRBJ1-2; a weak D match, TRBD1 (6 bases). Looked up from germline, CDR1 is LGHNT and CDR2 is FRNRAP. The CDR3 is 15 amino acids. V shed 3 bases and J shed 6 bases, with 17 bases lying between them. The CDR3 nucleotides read TGTGCTAGTGGTTTATTCCCGGACAGCCTCGATGGCTACACCTTC. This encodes CASGLFPDSLDGYTF.

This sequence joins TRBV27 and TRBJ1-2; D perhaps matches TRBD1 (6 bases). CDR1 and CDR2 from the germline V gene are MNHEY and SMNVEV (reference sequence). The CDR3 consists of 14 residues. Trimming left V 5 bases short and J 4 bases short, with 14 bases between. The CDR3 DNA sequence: TGTGCCAGCAGTCCCCTCCAGGGGTCCTATGGCTACACCTTC. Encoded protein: CASSPLQGSYGYTF.

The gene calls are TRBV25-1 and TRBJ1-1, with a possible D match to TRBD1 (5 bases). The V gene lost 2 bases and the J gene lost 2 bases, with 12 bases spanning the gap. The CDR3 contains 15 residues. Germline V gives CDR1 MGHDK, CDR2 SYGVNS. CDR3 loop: CASSEGRTLNTEAFF. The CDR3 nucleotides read TGTGCCAGCAGTGAAGGACGGACACTCAACACTGAAGCTTTCTTT.

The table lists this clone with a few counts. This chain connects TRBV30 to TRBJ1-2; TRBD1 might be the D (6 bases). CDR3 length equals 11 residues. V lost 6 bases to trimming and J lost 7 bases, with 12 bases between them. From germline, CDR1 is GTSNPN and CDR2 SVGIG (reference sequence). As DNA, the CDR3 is TGTGCCTGCCACAGGGCCAGTGGCTACACCTTC. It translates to CACHRASGYTF.

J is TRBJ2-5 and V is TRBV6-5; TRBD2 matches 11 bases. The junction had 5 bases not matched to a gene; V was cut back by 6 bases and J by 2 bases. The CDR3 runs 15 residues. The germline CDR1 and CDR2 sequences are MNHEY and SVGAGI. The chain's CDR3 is CASRGTSGFQETQYF. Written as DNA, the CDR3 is TGTGCCAGCAGAGGGACTAGCGGTTTTCAAGAGACCCAGTACTTC.

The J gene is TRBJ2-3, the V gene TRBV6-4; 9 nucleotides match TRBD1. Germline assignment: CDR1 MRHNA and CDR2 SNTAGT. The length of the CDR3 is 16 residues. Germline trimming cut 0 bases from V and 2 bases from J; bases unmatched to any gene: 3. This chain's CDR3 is CASSDSTGGNTDTQYF. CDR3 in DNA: TGTGCCAGCAGTGACTCGACAGGGGGGAACACAGATACGCAGTATTTT.

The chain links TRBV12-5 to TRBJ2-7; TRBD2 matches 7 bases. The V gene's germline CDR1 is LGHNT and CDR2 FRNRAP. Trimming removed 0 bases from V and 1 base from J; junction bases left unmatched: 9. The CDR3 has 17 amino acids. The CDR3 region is CASGLVSTPGRSYEQYF. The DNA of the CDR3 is TGTGCTAGTGGTTTGGTATCCACCCCCGGGAGGTCCTACGAGCAGTACTTC.

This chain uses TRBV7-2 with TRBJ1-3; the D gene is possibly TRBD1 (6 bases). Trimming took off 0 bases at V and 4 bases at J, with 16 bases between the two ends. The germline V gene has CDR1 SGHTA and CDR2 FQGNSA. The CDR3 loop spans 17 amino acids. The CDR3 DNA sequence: TGTGCCAGCAGCTTAGCCCCGGGACAATCTGGGGGAAACACCATATATTTT. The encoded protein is CASSLAPGQSGGNTIYF. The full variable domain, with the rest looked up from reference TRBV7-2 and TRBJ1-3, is GAGVSQSPSNKVTEKGKDVELRCDPISGHTALYWYRQSLGQGLEFLIYFQGNSAPDKSGLPSDRFSAERTGGSVSTLTIQRTQQEDSAVYLCASSLAPGQSGGNTIYFGEGSWLTVV.

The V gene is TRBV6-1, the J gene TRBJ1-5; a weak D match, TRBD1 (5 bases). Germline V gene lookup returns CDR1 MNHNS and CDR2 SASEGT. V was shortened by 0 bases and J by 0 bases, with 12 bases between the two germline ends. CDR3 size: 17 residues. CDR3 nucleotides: TGTGCCAGCAGTGAAGCCAGGGCTTACAATAGCAATCAGCCCCAGCATTTT. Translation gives CASSEARAYNSNQPQHF.

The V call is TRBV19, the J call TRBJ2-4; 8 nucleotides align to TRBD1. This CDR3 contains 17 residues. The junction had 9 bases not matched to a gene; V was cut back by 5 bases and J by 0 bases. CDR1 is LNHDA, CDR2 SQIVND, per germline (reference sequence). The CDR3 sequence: CASSPRQGPLAKNIQYF. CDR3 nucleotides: TGTGCCAGTAGTCCCCGACAGGGGCCCCTAGCCAAAAACATTCAGTACTTC.

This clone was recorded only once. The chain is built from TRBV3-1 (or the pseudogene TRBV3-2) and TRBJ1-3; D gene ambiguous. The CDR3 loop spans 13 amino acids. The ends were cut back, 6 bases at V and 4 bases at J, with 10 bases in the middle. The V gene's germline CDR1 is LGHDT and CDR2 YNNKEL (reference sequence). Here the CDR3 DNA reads TGTGCCAGCAGTAACGGGTTCGGAAACACCATATATTTT. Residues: CASSNGFGNTIYF.

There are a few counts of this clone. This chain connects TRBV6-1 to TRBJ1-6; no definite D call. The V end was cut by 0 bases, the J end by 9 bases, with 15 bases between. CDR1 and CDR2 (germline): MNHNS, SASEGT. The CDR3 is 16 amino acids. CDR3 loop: CASSEATGTASSPLHF. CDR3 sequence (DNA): TGTGCCAGCAGTGAAGCTACGGGAACAGCCAGTTCACCCCTCCACTTT.